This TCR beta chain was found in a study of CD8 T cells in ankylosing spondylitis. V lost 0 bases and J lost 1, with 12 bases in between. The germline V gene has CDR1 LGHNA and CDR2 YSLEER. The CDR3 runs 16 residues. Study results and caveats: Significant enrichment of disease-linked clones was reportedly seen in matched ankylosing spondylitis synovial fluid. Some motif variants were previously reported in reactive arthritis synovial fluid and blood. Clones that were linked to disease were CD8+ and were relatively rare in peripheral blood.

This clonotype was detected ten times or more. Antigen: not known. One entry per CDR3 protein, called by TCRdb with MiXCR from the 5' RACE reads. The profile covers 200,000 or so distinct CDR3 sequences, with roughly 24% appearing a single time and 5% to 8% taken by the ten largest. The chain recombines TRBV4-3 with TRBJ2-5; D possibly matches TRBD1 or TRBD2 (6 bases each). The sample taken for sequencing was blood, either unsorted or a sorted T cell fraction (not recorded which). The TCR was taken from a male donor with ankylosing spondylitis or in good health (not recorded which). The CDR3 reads CASSQDLTGAQETQYF. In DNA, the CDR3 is TGCGCCAGCAGCCAAGATCTAACGGGGGCCCAAGAGACCCAGTACTTC.